Sequencing of this TCR beta chain was carried out in a study of shared clonotypes between healthy human individuals. Some clones are missing from TCRdb's copy, which holds only in-frame ones; the method was immunoSEQ multiplex PCR. Seen here are 2 million to 3 million clones, over 85% observed once, and the top ten hold 0.36%. For this clone: Distinct nucleotide sequences in the sample also encode this CDR3.

The J segment lost 1 base and the V segment lost 5 bases, leaving 4 bases of the junction unmatched. CDR1 and CDR2 (germline): SGHAT, FQNNGV. This CDR3 spans 15 amino acids. The chain has TRBV11-2 and TRBJ2-1; the match to TRBD2 covers 8 bases. This receptor was taken from a man in his late teens or twenties in good health. Some clones in this sample may be carry-over from other donors' samples. The sequencing sample was made of naive CD4+ T cells from PBMCs. Subset described: CD45RA+ positively selected. The CDR3: CASSLGGGSYNEQFF. CDR3 DNA sequence: TGTGCCAGCAGCCTAGGCGGGGGGTCCTACAATGAGCAGTTCTTC.